Below, 32 T cell receptor beta chains from the same sample are listed, as sequenced in a study of T cell responses to AZD1222 COVID-19 vaccine (dated by TCRdb to the early 2020s). Receptor libraries were prepared by the immunoSEQ multiplex PCR assay. The immuneACCESS repertoire file appears here via TCRdb, limited to in-frame rearrangements. These files lack a portion of the clones; in checked studies, under half of the deficit traces to unresolved V genes, and the cause of the others is not known. For this sample the table gives some 60,000 clones, of which 86% were detected only once. In total, the top ten clones hold 6.9% of the sample. The intended sense of this specimen's time point label: about 28 days (+/-7) after the second vaccine dose. The sequencing here drew on peripheral blood, taken 28 days after the second AZD1222 dose. These receptors were obtained from an adult who received the AZD1222 COVID-19 vaccine.

This chain uses TRBV27 with TRBJ1-1; maybe TRBD1 (5 bases). The CDR3 contains 13 residues. CDR1 and CDR2 (germline): MNHEY, SMNVEV (reference sequence). Trimming took 2 bases from V and 11 from J, leaving 15 bases between them. The CDR3 sequence: CASSLKGRMKAFF. The CDR3 DNA reads TGTGCCAGCAGTTTAAAGGGACGGATGAAGGCTTTCTTT.

This rearrangement joins TRBV6-5 to TRBJ1-2; 9 bases are shared with TRBD1. The CDR3 covers 15 residues. Germline CDR1 and CDR2: MNHEY and SVGAGI. V was pared by 0 bases and J by 3 bases, with 2 bases of the junction left unmatched. This CDR3 is CASSYSGTGHYGYTF. The CDR3 nucleotides are TGTGCCAGCAGTTACTCGGGGACAGGGCACTATGGCTACACCTTC.

The rearrangement uses TRBV4-2 and TRBJ2-7; 10 bases map to TRBD2. Trimming took 4 bases from V and 6 from J; bases not matched to a gene: 6. This CDR3 is 14 amino acids long. Germline V lookup: CDR1 LGHNA, CDR2 YNFKEQ. In nucleotides, the CDR3 is TGTGCCAGCAGCCGAGCGGGAGGGCCAGGCGAGCAGTACTTC. This sequence encodes CASSRAGGPGEQYF.

This clone was observed a single time. The chain joins TRBV7-2 to TRBJ1-2; D gene uncertain. Germline CDR1 reads SGHTA; CDR2 reads FQGNSA. Trimming took off 8 bases at V and 2 bases at J, with 9 bases between the two ends. The CDR3 is 12 amino acids. The CDR3 region is CASARLNYGYTF. The CDR3 DNA is TGTGCCAGCGCTCGATTGAACTATGGCTACACCTTC.

A few counts support this clone. V usage is TRBV6-5 and J usage is TRBJ1-2; 7 nucleotides agree with TRBD1. CDR3 length: 15 residues. V shed 6 bases, J shed 5 bases, and the junction held 12 bases outside the gene matches. The germline V gene encodes CDR1 MNHEY and CDR2 SVGAGI. CDR3 sequence: CASSIGQAGGYGYTF. Written as DNA, the CDR3 is TGTGCCAGCAGCATCGGACAGGCGGGAGGGTATGGCTACACCTTC.

The chain is built from TRBV5-6 and TRBJ1-4, with 7 bases identical to TRBD1. Unmatched junction bases numbered 10, after V lost 4 bases and J lost 7 bases. This CDR3 is built from 15 residues. Germline V gene data show CDR1 as SGHDT and CDR2 as YYEEEE. The CDR3 nucleotides are TGTGCCAGCAGCGCACTGACAGGGACCGGTGAAAAACTGTTTTTT. Translated: CASSALTGTGEKLFF.

The CDR3 loop reads CASSPSSGFSYEQYF. The CDR3 region has the DNA TGTGCCAGCAGCCCGTCTAGCGGATTTTCCTACGAGCAGTACTTC. V gene TRBV5-5 combines with J gene TRBJ2-7, with 7 positions matching TRBD2. Germline V gene lookup returns CDR1 SGHKS and CDR2 YYEKEE (reference sequence). This CDR3 has 15 residues. V was pared by 4 bases and J by 1 base, with 8 bases of the junction left unmatched.

With respect to this clone: The same CDR3 arises from other DNA sequences in this sample as well. The chain uses TRBV19 and TRBJ1-4, with no clear D. From germline, CDR1 is LNHDA and CDR2 SQIVND (reference sequence). CDR3 length equals 12 residues. V gave up 6 bases and J gave up 7 bases, with 9 bases separating them. This CDR3 is CASSGPGEKLFF. CDR3 in DNA: TGTGCCAGTAGCGGTCCGGGTGAAAAACTGTTTTTT.

This clone was counted a single time. The gene calls are TRBV7-2 and TRBJ1-3; D remains ambiguous. V was clipped by 0 bases and J by 1 base, with 10 bases between them. Germline V gives CDR1 SGHTA, CDR2 FQGNSA. The CDR3 contains 16 residues. CDR3 DNA sequence: TGTGCCAGCAGCTTAGCGTATGGGCGGTCTGGAAACACCATATATTTT. Protein sequence: CASSLAYGRSGNTIYF. The whole variable domain, remainder taken from reference TRBV7-2 and TRBJ1-3, is GAGVSQSPSNKVTEKGKDVELRCDPISGHTALYWYRQSLGQGLEFLIYFQGNSAPDKSGLPSDRFSAERTGGSVSTLTIQRTQQEDSAVYLCASSLAYGRSGNTIYFGEGSWLTVV.

The chain has TRBV7-9 and TRBJ2-7; D is possibly TRBD1 (5 bases). This CDR3 spans 12 amino acids. The ends were cut back, 5 bases at V and 6 bases at J, with 11 bases in the middle. Germline CDR1 is SEHNR and CDR2 is FQNEAQ (reference sequence). CDR3 region: CASSPDSREQYF. The CDR3 nucleotides read TGTGCCAGCAGCCCTGACAGTCGCGAGCAGTACTTC.

The V call is TRBV5-5, the J call TRBJ1-4, with D perhaps TRBD1 (5 bases). The CDR3 sequence is 15 residues long. The germline V and J ends were trimmed by 2 bases and 4 bases, with 12 bases remaining between them. The V gene's germline CDR1 is SGHKS and CDR2 YYEKEE (reference sequence). The CDR3 DNA reads as TGTGCCAGCAGCTTCGGGACTGCTAATAATGAAAAACTGTTTTTT. Protein sequence: CASSFGTANNEKLFF.

Here the CDR3 DNA reads TGTGCCAGCAGCTTAGCGCTAAGGGACACCGGGGAGCTGTTTTTT. It codes for CASSLALRDTGELFF. The J gene is TRBJ2-2, the V gene TRBV11-1; unclear D gene. This CDR3 comprises 15 residues. The ends were cut back, 0 bases at V and 3 bases at J, with 8 bases in the middle. Germline CDR1 SGHAT, CDR2 FQDESV (reference sequence).

The chain carries TRBV6-1 and TRBJ1-2, with D possibly matching TRBD1 (6 bases). This CDR3 has 12 amino acids. The V end lost 6 bases, the J end lost 4 bases, and 9 bases lay between the germline ends. Germline V CDR1 and CDR2: MNHNS, SASEGT. CDR3 sequence: CASRDSGYGYTF. The CDR3 DNA sequence: TGTGCCAGCAGGGACAGTGGCTATGGCTACACCTTC.

The V gene is TRBV4-1, the J gene TRBJ1-3, with a tentative D call TRBD1 (5 bases). This CDR3 is 17 amino acids long. Germline CDR1 MGHRA, CDR2 YSYEKL. V shed 1 base and J shed 1 base, with 14 bases lying between them. CDR3: CASSQVLGEGSGNTIYF. CDR3 coding DNA: TGCGCCAGCAGCCAAGTGTTGGGGGAAGGATCTGGAAACACCATATATTTT.

Of note for this clone: The sample contains more than one DNA sequence encoding this CDR3. V is TRBV7-9 and J is TRBJ1-2, with a weak D call TRBD1 (5 bases). From germline, CDR1 is SEHNR and CDR2 FQNEAQ (reference sequence). V lost 1 base, J lost 5 bases, and 11 bases lay in between. The CDR3 sequence is 14 residues long. CDR3 bases: TGTGCCAGCAGCTTAGGGGGACTAGGATATGGCTACACCTTC. Its protein is CASSLGGLGYGYTF.

This clone has only one observation. The chain combines TRBV19 with TRBJ1-5, with a tentative D call TRBD1 (6 bases). The length of the CDR3 is 15 residues. Trimming removed 3 bases from V and 1 base from J, with 10 bases in between. Germline V gene lookup returns CDR1 LNHDA and CDR2 SQIVND (reference sequence). This chain's CDR3 is CASSIRTGSNQPQHF. CDR3 DNA: TGTGCCAGTAGTATCAGAACAGGGAGCAATCAGCCCCAGCATTTT. Together with reference TRBV19 and TRBJ1-5, the CDR3 gives the full variable domain: DGGITQSPKYLFRKEGQNVTLSCEQNLNHDAMYWYRQDPGQGLRLIYYSQIVNDFQKGDIAEGYSVSREKKESFPLTVTSAQKNPTAFYLCASSIRTGSNQPQHFGDGTRLSIL.

The chain is built from TRBV7-8 and TRBJ1-5, with D tentatively TRBD1 (5 bases). In germline, CDR1 is SGHVS, CDR2 FQNEAQ. The CDR3 is 17 residues long. V lost 1 base to trimming and J lost 0 bases, with 13 bases between them. The CDR3: CASSLGGRTYSNQPQHF. Here the CDR3 DNA reads TGTGCCAGCAGCTTAGGGGGCAGGACTTATAGCAATCAGCCCCAGCATTTT.

The rearrangement uses TRBV27 and TRBJ2-7; 8 nucleotides align to TRBD1. Germline V gene data show CDR1 as MNHEY and CDR2 as SMNVEV (reference sequence). V was pared by 4 bases and J by 7 bases, with 12 bases of the junction left unmatched. The CDR3 contains 15 residues. The chain's CDR3 is CASSSTGTGFYEQYF. The CDR3 DNA follows: TGTGCCAGCAGTTCTACCGGGACAGGATTTTATGAGCAGTACTTC.

The J gene is TRBJ1-2, the V gene TRBV6-5; 9 bases map to TRBD1. The V segment lost 4 bases and the J segment 6 bases; nucleotides outside the gene matches: 9. Germline V gene data show CDR1 as MNHEY and CDR2 as SVGAGI. CDR3 size: 15 residues. The chain's CDR3 is CASSWDREKQDGYTF. CDR3 coding DNA: TGTGCCAGCAGTTGGGACAGGGAGAAACAGGATGGCTACACCTTC.

The genes are TRBV5-5 and TRBJ2-5; D remains ambiguous. Per the germline V gene, CDR1 is SGHKS and CDR2 is YYEKEE (reference sequence). V dropped 2 bases and J dropped 5 bases, with 16 bases sitting between them. This CDR3 contains 15 residues. The DNA of the CDR3 is TGTGCCAGCAGCTTACCCCAGTCCCGCCACGAGACCCAGTACTTC. Encoded protein: CASSLPQSRHETQYF. Combining the CDR3 with reference TRBV5-5 and TRBJ2-5 gives the whole variable domain DAGVTQSPTHLIKTRGQQVTLRCSPISGHKSVSWYQQVLGQGPQFIFQYYEKEERGRGNFPDRFSARQFPNYSSELNVNALLLGDSALYLCASSLPQSRHETQYFGPGTRLLVL.

The CDR3 sequence is CASSLDRDSPLHF. CDR3 bases: TGTGCCAGCAGCCTGGACAGGGACTCACCCCTCCACTTT. This sequence joins TRBV5-4 and TRBJ1-6; 8 bases align to TRBD1. CDR3 length: 13 amino acids. Germline V gene sequence: CDR1 SGHNT, CDR2 YYREEE (reference sequence). V shed 4 bases and J 10 bases; nucleotides not matched to a gene: 4.

CDR3 coding DNA: TGCGCCAGCAGTCAAGTCGGACATAGTGAAAAACTGTTTTTT. This codes for CASSQVGHSEKLFF. J is TRBJ1-4 and V is TRBV23-1, with D possibly TRBD1 on 5 matching bases. TRBV23-1 is an ORF, with its function uncertain. The CDR3 spans 14 residues. Deletions cut 2 bases from V and 7 bases from J, with 11 bases between.

CDR3 region: CASSLFGSQPQHF. The CDR3 region has the DNA TGTGCCAGCAGCTTATTTGGTAGTCAGCCCCAGCATTTT. The chain is built from TRBV7-9 and TRBJ1-5; D is uncertain. Trimming left V 2 bases short and J 6 bases short, with 8 bases between. The CDR3 contains 13 residues. Germline lookup yields CDR1 SEHNR and CDR2 FQNEAQ (reference sequence).

The chain is built from TRBV7-3 and TRBJ1-3, with D perhaps matching TRBD1 (6 bases). The ends were cut back, 5 bases at V and 2 bases at J, with 13 bases in the middle. The germline gives CDR1 SGHTA, CDR2 FQGTGA. CDR3 length: 15 amino acids. The CDR3 spells CASSLSGEPGNTIYF. The CDR3 coding sequence is TGTGCCAGCAGCCTATCAGGGGAACCTGGAAACACCATATATTTT.

This chain links TRBV2 with TRBJ1-5, with 7 bases aligning to TRBD1. The CDR3 runs 17 residues. Per the germline V gene, CDR1 is SNHLY and CDR2 is FYNNEI. The trim removed 4 bases at V and 2 bases at J, leaving 11 bases unmatched. CDR3 protein: CASSVRQGSSGNQPQHF. The CDR3 DNA follows: TGTGCCAGCAGTGTTCGACAGGGAAGTAGTGGCAATCAGCCCCAGCATTTT. Supplemented by reference TRBV2 and TRBJ1-5, the full variable domain reads EPEVTQTPSHQVTQMGQEVILRCVPISNHLYFYWYRQILGQKVEFLVSFYNNEISEKSEIFDDQFSVERPDGSNFTLKIRSTKLEDSAMYFCASSVRQGSSGNQPQHFGDGTRLSIL.

Turning to this clone: Other DNA sequences in this sample translate to the same CDR3. The V and J genes are TRBV7-2 and TRBJ1-6; 8 nucleotides align to TRBD1. Germline values: CDR1 SGHTA, CDR2 FQGNSA. The CDR3 is made up of 15 amino acids. J was trimmed by 7 bases and V by 1 base; bases with no gene match: 3. The CDR3 DNA is TGTGCCAGCAGCTTAGAAGGGACAGGAAATTCACCCCTCCACTTT. Translating gives CASSLEGTGNSPLHF.

This clone was observed a single time. The V gene is TRBV4-3, the J gene TRBJ2-3; D gene ambiguous. Trimming shortened V by 1 base and J by 9 bases, and 11 bases separated the two germline ends. The CDR3 loop spans 13 amino acids. The germline gives CDR1 LGHNA, CDR2 YSLEER. CDR3 in DNA: TGCGCCAGCAGCCAAGGGCCTGCGCCGACGCAGTATTTT. Its protein product is CASSQGPAPTQYF.

V and J are TRBV19 and TRBJ1-1; D call uncertain. Trimming took 2 bases from V and 0 from J, leaving 7 bases between them. The germline gives CDR1 LNHDA, CDR2 SQIVND (reference sequence). This CDR3 has 14 amino acids. CDR3 DNA: TGTGCCAGTAGTATACCCTACGTGAACACTGAAGCTTTCTTT. It yields the protein CASSIPYVNTEAFF. Drawing the rest from reference TRBV19 and TRBJ1-1, the complete variable domain is DGGITQSPKYLFRKEGQNVTLSCEQNLNHDAMYWYRQDPGQGLRLIYYSQIVNDFQKGDIAEGYSVSREKKESFPLTVTSAQKNPTAFYLCASSIPYVNTEAFFGQGTRLTVV.

This clone has a handful of counts. The rearrangement uses TRBV6-1 and TRBJ1-4; TRBD1 might be the D (5 bases). This CDR3 has 16 amino acids. V was clipped by 3 bases and J by 11 bases, with 22 bases between them. CDR1 MNHNS and CDR2 SASEGT come from the germline V gene. CDR3 region: CASSDLLQVRQRKLFF. DNA for the CDR3: TGTGCCAGCAGTGACCTCTTACAGGTTAGGCAAAGGAAACTGTTTTTT.

The chain recombines TRBV9 with TRBJ2-7; 7 bases line up with TRBD1. V trimming: 0 bases; J trimming: 5 bases; junction bases outside the gene matches: 8. Germline V gene sequence: CDR1 SGDLS, CDR2 YYNGEE. There are 15 residues in the CDR3. Here the CDR3 reads CASSVEGARYNEQYF. CDR3 nucleotide sequence: TGTGCCAGCAGCGTAGAGGGGGCGCGGTATAACGAGCAGTACTTC.

The chain carries TRBV28 and TRBJ2-7; 7 nucleotides match TRBD1. The CDR3 spans 15 residues. Germline loops: CDR1 MDHEN, CDR2 SYDVKM. With V trimmed by 10 bases and J by 3 bases, 15 bases remained unmatched. CDR3 residues: CATSPPGQSLYEQYF. CDR3 DNA sequence: TGTGCCACCTCACCACCGGGACAGAGCCTCTACGAGCAGTACTTC.

The chain has TRBV6-5 and TRBJ1-2; D unclear. Germline V gene data show CDR1 as MNHEY and CDR2 as SVGAGI. Trimming pared 0 bases from V and 4 bases from J, leaving 12 bases between. CDR3 length equals 15 residues. CDR3 coding DNA: TGTGCCAGCAGTTACTCGTTGGCAGGATCCTATGGCTACACCTTC. It encodes CASSYSLAGSYGYTF.